The rows below give T cell receptor beta chains drawn from one sample of a study of blood T cell repertoires in COVID-19. Repertoires were generated with immunoSEQ multiplex PCR, while TCRdb's copy carries only in-frame clones and drops some. In the table there are 150,000 or so clones, 70% to 90% of which are singletons. Material: peripheral blood. The receptors originated from a man in his late teens or twenties with acute or convalescent COVID-19. CDR3s include the opening cysteine and the closing phenylalanine or tryptophan.

CDR3: CATSDRTSFNQPQHF
V: TRBV24-1
J: TRBJ1-5

CDR3: CASSVAEGARETQYF
V: TRBV9
J: TRBJ2-5

CDR3: CASSVAGHSSYNSPLHF
V: TRBV9
J: TRBJ1-6

CDR3: CASTHGGLETQYF
V: TRBV6-6
J: TRBJ2-5

CDR3: CASSLGQDYEQYF
V: TRBV5-1
J: TRBJ2-7

CDR3: CASSASPAGEETQYF
V: TRBV2
J: TRBJ2-5

CDR3: CASSDGTSYSTDTQYF
V: TRBV2
J: TRBJ2-3

CDR3: CASSYRGAQKDTQYF
V: TRBV6-5
J: TRBJ2-3

CDR3: CASSFRGYNEQFF
V: TRBV28
J: TRBJ2-1

CDR3: CSARTGSEQFF
V: TRBV20-1
J: TRBJ2-1

CDR3: CASSRRGLSSYNEQFF
V: TRBV2
J: TRBJ2-1

CDR3: CASSESTGTYGYTF
V: TRBV10-2
J: TRBJ1-2

CDR3: CASSRQGDGGGYTF
V: TRBV6-5
J: TRBJ1-2

CDR3: CASSLAKQQETQYF
V: TRBV7-9
J: TRBJ2-5

CDR3: CASSEGGNNSPLHF
V: TRBV2
J: TRBJ1-6

CDR3: CASSPRTPARRTGTQYF
V: TRBV4-2
J: TRBJ2-3

CDR3: CAWSGGQGLEPQHF
V: TRBV30
J: TRBJ1-5

CDR3: CASSMGQNTGELFF
V: TRBV19
J: TRBJ2-2

CDR3: CSAVSYTQYF
V: TRBV29-1
J: TRBJ2-3

CDR3: CASSDPGGPSTDTQYF
V: TRBV9
J: TRBJ2-3

CDR3: CASSEYPQGLNSPLHF
V: TRBV6-1
J: TRBJ1-6

CDR3: CASSALRSDSSYGYTF
V: TRBV6-2/TRBV6-3
J: TRBJ1-2

CDR3: CAWSVASTNEKLFF
V: TRBV30
J: TRBJ1-4

CDR3: CASSLGEYRNNEQFF
V: TRBV5-5
J: TRBJ2-1

CDR3: CASSRTYYGYTF
V: TRBV7-2
J: TRBJ1-2

CDR3: CASGGQGTSGANVLTF
V: TRBV7-6
J: TRBJ2-6

CDR3: CASSLVRQGFYEQYF
V: TRBV7-8
J: TRBJ2-7

CDR3: CASSPSENTEAFF
V: TRBV18
J: TRBJ1-1

CDR3: CASSPLAGGLHEQFF
V: TRBV27
J: TRBJ2-1

CDR3: CASSERGQGASGYTF
V: TRBV2
J: TRBJ1-2

CDR3: CASSYRDIYEQYF
V: TRBV6-6
J: TRBJ2-7

CDR3: CATTQGIGYTF
V: TRBV10-3
J: TRBJ1-2

CDR3: CASSRTGDGETQYF
V: TRBV5-1
J: TRBJ2-5

CDR3: CASSPHSTGVLQPQHF
V: TRBV4-1
J: TRBJ1-5

CDR3: CASSLGGRGLRDTQYF
V: TRBV3-1/TRBV3-2
J: TRBJ2-3

CDR3: CASSLGQGIMQDTQYF
V: TRBV19
J: TRBJ2-3

CDR3: CASSMATGGFLENTEAFF
V: TRBV19
J: TRBJ1-1

CDR3: CASSLAPRGARGEKLFF
V: TRBV7-2
J: TRBJ1-4

CDR3: CASSQSDRGYGQPQHF
V: TRBV4-1
J: TRBJ1-5

CDR3: CASSLDGLAAETQYF
V: TRBV7-6
J: TRBJ2-5

CDR3: CASSFGRYTGELFF
V: TRBV7-8
J: TRBJ2-2

CDR3: CASRLGQGNTGELFF
V: TRBV7-9
J: TRBJ2-2

CDR3: CASTSGWGTDTQYF
V: TRBV6-6
J: TRBJ2-3

CDR3: CASSQEGRGRGYTF
V: TRBV4-2
J: TRBJ1-2

CDR3: CASSPLNSPLHF
V: TRBV2
J: TRBJ1-6

CDR3: CASRFLGEGDTQYF
V: TRBV6-5
J: TRBJ2-3

CDR3: CASSPGQNSGNTIYF
V: TRBV3-1/TRBV3-2
J: TRBJ1-3

CDR3: CASGQMNTEAFF
V: TRBV19
J: TRBJ1-1

CDR3: CASRLGQSSGNTIYF
V: TRBV11-2
J: TRBJ1-3

CDR3: CASSYRTGTYGYTF
V: TRBV6-5
J: TRBJ1-2

CDR3: CASSPGSGSSYNEQFF
V: TRBV7-3
J: TRBJ2-1

CDR3: CATSIYREYTEAFF
V: TRBV15
J: TRBJ1-1

CDR3: CASSRQGQNTEAFF
V: TRBV5-1
J: TRBJ1-1